The entry below describes one T cell receptor (beta chain). These data originate in a study of T cell changes during pregnancy in multiple sclerosis. The protocol was immunoSEQ multiplex PCR, while the TCRdb copy is restricted to in-frame clones and leaves out a portion. Of under 55,000 clones in the sample, roughly 95% were seen once. CDR1 and CDR2 from the germline V gene are MDHEN and SYDVKM. The CDR3 is made up of 16 amino acids. V was shortened by 0 bases and J by 4 bases, with 15 bases between the two germline ends. The genes are TRBV28 and TRBJ1-1; D perhaps matches TRBD1 (5 bases). The sequence was collected from a female donor with multiple sclerosis, enrolled in a pregnancy study. The sample here was CD4+ T cells from peripheral blood mononuclear cells, taken in the third trimester of pregnancy. As DNA, the CDR3 is TGTGCCAGCAGTTTATGGGCATTGGGGGGGGGCACTGAAGCTTTCTTT. Translating gives CASSLWALGGGTEAFF.